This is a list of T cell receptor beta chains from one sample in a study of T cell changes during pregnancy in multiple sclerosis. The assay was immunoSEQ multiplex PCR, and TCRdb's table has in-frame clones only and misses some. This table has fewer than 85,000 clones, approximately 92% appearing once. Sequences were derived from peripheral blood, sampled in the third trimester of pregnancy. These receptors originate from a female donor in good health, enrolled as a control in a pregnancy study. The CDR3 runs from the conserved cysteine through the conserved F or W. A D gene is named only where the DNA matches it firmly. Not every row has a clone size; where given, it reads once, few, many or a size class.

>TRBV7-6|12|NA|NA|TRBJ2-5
CASSPGKETQYF
TGTGCCAGCAGCCCGGGGAAAGAGACCCAGTACTTC
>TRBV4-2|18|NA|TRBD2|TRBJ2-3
CASSQGVWASGGTDTQYF
TGTGCCAGCAGCCAAGGAGTGTGGGCTAGCGGGGGTACAGATACGCAGTATTTT
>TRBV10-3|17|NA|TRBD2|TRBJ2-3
CAISESGGLASTDTQYF
TGTGCCATCAGTGAGTCTGGGGGACTAGCGAGCACAGATACGCAGTATTTT
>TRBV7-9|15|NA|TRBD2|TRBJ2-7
CASSSGQGGVYEQYF
TGTGCCAGCAGCTCCGGGCAGGGAGGGGTCTACGAGCAGTACTTC
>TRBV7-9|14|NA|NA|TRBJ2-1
CASSLARAYNEQFF
TGTGCCAGCAGCTTAGCGAGGGCTTACAATGAGCAGTTCTTC
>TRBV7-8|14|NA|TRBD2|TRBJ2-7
CASSWRREGYEQYF
TGTGCCAGCAGCTGGAGACGGGAGGGCTACGAGCAGTACTTC
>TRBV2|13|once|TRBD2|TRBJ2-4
CASHSGGLGIQYF
TGTGCCAGCCATAGTGGGGGACTAGGCATTCAGTACTTC
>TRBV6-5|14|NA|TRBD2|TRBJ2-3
CASSLAGSTDTQYF
TGTGCCAGCAGTTTAGCGGGGTCCACAGATACGCAGTATTTT
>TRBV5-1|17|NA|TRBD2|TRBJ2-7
CASSRALGLAGTYEQYF
TGCGCCAGCAGCCGCGCTCTCGGGCTAGCGGGGACCTACGAGCAGTACTTC
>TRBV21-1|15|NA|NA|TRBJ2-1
CASSAPGGQPCSPFF
TGTGCCAGCAGCGCCCCGGGGGGGCAACCCTGTAGTCCGTTCTTC
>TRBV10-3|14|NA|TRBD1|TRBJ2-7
CAISEGTENYEQYF
TGTGCCATCAGTGAGGGGACAGAAAACTACGAGCAGTACTTC
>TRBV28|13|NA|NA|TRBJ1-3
CATRGGAGNTIYF
TGTGCCACCAGGGGAGGAGCTGGAAACACCATATATTTT
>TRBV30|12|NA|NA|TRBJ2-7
CAWSVGEDEQYF
TGTGCCTGGAGTGTCGGGGAGGACGAGCAGTACTTC
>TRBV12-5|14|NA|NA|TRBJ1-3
CASGLSGSGNTIYF
TGTGCTAGTGGTTTGAGCGGGAGCGGAAACACCATATATTTT
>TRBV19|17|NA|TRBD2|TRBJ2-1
CASSTEGLAGSIDEQFF
TGTGCCAGTAGTACTGAGGGACTAGCGGGTTCTATCGATGAGCAGTTCTTC
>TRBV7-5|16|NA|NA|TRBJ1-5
CVRLLVDREKGEPQHF
TGTGTCAGACTCTTGGTGGATAGGGAGAAAGGAGAGCCCCAGCATTTT
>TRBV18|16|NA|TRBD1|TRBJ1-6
CASSLDRGSYNSPLHF
TGTGCCAGCTCACTTGACAGGGGCTCCTATAATTCACCCCTCCACTTT
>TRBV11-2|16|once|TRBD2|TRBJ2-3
CASSPMGGISTDTQYF
TGTGCCAGCAGCCCCATGGGGGGGATTAGCACAGATACGCAGTATTTT
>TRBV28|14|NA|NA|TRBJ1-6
CASSFLSAGSPLHF
TGTGCCAGCAGTTTTCTTTCGGCAGGTTCACCCCTCCACTTT
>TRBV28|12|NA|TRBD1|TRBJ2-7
CASSRQGYEQYF
TGTGCCAGCAGTCGACAGGGCTACGAGCAGTACTTC
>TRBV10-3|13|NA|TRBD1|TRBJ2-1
CAIEGAAYNEQFF
TGTGCCATAGAGGGGGCCGCCTACAATGAGCAGTTCTTC
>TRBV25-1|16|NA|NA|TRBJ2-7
CASTLSDRRDSYEQYF
TGTGCCAGCACCCTCTCCGACAGGCGAGATTCCTACGAGCAGTACTTC
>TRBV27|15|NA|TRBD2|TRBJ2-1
CASSLRAGGYNEQFF
TGTGCCAGCAGTTTAAGAGCGGGAGGGTACAATGAGCAGTTCTTC
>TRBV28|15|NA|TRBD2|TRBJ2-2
CASRRSGGTLGELFF
TGTGCCAGCAGACGTAGCGGGGGGACCCTCGGGGAGCTGTTTTTT
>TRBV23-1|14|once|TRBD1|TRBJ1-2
CASNRRTGRDGYTF
TGCGCCAGCAATAGGAGGACAGGGCGGGATGGCTACACCTTC
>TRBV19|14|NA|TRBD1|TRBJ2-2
CASSSYRGIGELFF
TGTGCCAGTAGTTCCTACAGGGGAATCGGGGAGCTGTTTTTT
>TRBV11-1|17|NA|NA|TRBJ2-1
CASSSTRRRDSYNEQFF
TGTGCCAGCAGCTCAACCCGAAGGCGGGATTCCTACAATGAGCAGTTCTTC
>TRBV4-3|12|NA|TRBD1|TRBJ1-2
CASRRQGGGYTF
TGCGCCAGCAGACGACAGGGAGGCGGCTACACCTTC
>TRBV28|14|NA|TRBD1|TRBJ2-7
CASSSPQGAYEQYF
TGTGCCAGCAGTTCCCCCCAGGGGGCCTACGAGCAGTACTTC
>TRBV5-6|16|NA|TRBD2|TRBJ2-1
CASSFGGLAIGNEQFF
TGTGCCAGCAGCTTTGGGGGACTAGCGATTGGGAATGAGCAGTTCTTC